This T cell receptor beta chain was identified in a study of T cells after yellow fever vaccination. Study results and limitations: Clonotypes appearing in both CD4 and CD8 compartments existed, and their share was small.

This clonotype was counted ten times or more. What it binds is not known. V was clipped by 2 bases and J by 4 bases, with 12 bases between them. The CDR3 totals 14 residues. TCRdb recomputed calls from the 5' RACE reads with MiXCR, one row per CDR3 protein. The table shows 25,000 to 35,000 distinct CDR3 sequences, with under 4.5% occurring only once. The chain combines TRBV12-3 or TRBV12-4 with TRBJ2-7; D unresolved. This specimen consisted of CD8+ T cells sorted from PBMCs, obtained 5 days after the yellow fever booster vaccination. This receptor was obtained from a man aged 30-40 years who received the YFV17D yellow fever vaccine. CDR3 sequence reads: CASSLKGRVYEQYF. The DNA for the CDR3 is TGTGCCAGCAGTTTAAAGGGTAGGGTTTACGAGCAGTACTTC.